The clone carrying this T cell receptor beta chain was counted between two and nine times. As yet, its antigen is unknown. Germline loops: CDR1 SEHNR, CDR2 FQNEAQ (reference sequence). The CDR3 is 15 amino acids. Losses at the gene ends were 0 bases for V and 2 bases for J; bases not matched to a gene: 2. PCR amplification relied on 60 Vbeta primers (plus 13 Jbeta primers). Sequenced by immunoSEQ multiplex PCR; TCRdb stores in-frame clones only, minus some. The repertoire has 90,000 to 100,000 clones, 76% of them found once; the top ten carry approximately 2%. These data originate in a study of cytomegalovirus exposure and HLA in healthy donors. The wider study: Early released data had around 88 million unique TCRs, all coming from HLA-typed donors.

Findings of the study overall: Reportedly, a later analysis found an Asian-associated ancestry cluster had fewer N-insertions than the approximately 600-donor mean. The investigators catalogued under 200 TCR beta chains as cytomegalovirus-associated.

This chain connects TRBV7-9 to TRBJ2-3; 7 nucleotides line up with TRBD1. Source material: PBMCs. The TCR originated in a man in his forties or fifties in good health and CMV-seronegative. This chain's CDR3 is CASSLAGGPTDTQYF. DNA of the CDR3: TGTGCCAGCAGCTTAGCAGGGGGCCCCACAGATACGCAGTATTTT.